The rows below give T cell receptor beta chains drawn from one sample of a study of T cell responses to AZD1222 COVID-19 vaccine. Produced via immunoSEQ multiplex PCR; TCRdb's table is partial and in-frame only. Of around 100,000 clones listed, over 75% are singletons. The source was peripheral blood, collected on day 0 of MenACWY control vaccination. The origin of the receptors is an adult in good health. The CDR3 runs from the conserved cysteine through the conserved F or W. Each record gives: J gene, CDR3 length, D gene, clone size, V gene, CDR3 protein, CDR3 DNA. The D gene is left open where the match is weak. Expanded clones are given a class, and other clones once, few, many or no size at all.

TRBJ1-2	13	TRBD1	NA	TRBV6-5	CASSYQGGYGYTF	TGTGCCAGCAGTTACCAGGGGGGGTATGGCTACACCTTC
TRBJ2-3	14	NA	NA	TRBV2	CASLRTEGTDTQYF	TGTGCCAGCTTGCGGACAGAGGGTACAGATACGCAGTATTTT
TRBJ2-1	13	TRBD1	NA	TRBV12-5	CASGRDSPLEQFF	TGTGCTAGTGGCCGGGACAGCCCCCTTGAGCAGTTCTTC
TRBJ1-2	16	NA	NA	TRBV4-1	CASSQDQGVGTLGYTF	TGCGCCAGCAGCCAAGACCAGGGAGTTGGGACCCTTGGCTACACCTTC
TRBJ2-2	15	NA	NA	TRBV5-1	CASSLTSLGTGELFF	TGCGCCAGCAGCTTGACTTCCCTCGGGACCGGGGAGCTGTTTTTT
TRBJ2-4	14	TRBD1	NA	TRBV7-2	CASSPGQGWNIQYF	TGTGCCAGCAGCCCGGGACAGGGTTGGAACATTCAGTACTTC
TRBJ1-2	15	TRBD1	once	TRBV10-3	CAISAATGLNYGYTF	TGTGCCATCAGTGCCGCGACAGGGCTTAACTATGGCTACACCTTC
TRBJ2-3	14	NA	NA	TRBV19	CASTPVSSTDTQYF	TGTGCCAGTACCCCAGTTTCTAGCACAGATACGCAGTATTTT
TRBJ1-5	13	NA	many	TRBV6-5	CASSYRGSQPQHF	TGTGCCAGCAGTTACCGGGGTTCTCAGCCCCAGCATTTT
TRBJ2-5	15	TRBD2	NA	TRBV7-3	CASSFTSGVGETQYF	TGTGCCAGCAGCTTTACTAGCGGGGTAGGAGAGACCCAGTACTTC
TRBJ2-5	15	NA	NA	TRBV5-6	CASRLGTVAQETQYF	TGTGCCAGCAGACTTGGGACCGTGGCTCAAGAGACCCAGTACTTC
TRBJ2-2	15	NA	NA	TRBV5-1	CASRTGLQDTGELFF	TGCGCCAGCAGAACAGGGCTCCAGGACACCGGGGAGCTGTTTTTT
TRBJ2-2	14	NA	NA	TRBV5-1	CASSLGGFTGELFF	TGCGCCAGCAGCTTGGGGGGATTCACCGGGGAGCTGTTTTTT
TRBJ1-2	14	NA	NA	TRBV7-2	CASSLFLRDTGYTF	TGTGCCAGCAGCTTATTTCTTCGGGACACCGGCTACACCTTC
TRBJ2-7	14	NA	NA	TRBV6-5	CASSYVAGGGEQYF	TGTGCCAGCAGTTACGTAGCTGGCGGCGGCGAGCAGTACTTC
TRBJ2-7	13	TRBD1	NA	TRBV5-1	CASSFRQGEEQYF	TGCGCCAGCAGCTTCCGTCAGGGGGAGGAGCAGTACTTC
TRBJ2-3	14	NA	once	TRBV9	CASSFGFSTDTQYF	TGTGCCAGCAGCTTCGGGTTCAGCACAGATACGCAGTATTTT
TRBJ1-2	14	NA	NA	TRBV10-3	CAISERGQQGGYTF	TGTGCCATCAGTGAAAGGGGACAACAGGGTGGCTACACCTTC
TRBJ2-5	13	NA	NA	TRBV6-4	CASSKDFQETQYF	TGTGCCAGCAGTAAGGACTTCCAAGAGACCCAGTACTTC
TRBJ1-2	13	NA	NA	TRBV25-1	CASSESARGGYTF	TGTGCCAGCAGTGAATCGGCCAGGGGTGGCTACACCTTC
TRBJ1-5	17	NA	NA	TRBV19	CASSIGSASDSNQPQHF	TGTGCCAGTAGTATAGGTTCAGCCTCTGATAGCAATCAGCCCCAGCATTTT
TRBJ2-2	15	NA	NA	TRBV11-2	CASSPGTPNTGELFF	TGTGCCAGCAGCCCCGGGACCCCGAACACCGGGGAGCTGTTTTTT
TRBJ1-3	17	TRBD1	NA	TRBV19	CASPWGPGQGVGNTIYF	TGTGCCAGTCCGTGGGGCCCGGGACAGGGGGTTGGAAACACCATATATTTT
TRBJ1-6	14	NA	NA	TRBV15	CATSRDGGRSPLHF	TGTGCCACCAGCAGAGACGGTGGACGGTCACCCCTCCACTTT
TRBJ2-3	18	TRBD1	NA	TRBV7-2	CASSKTGRQSSSTDTQYF	TGTGCCAGCAGCAAGACAGGGCGTCAAAGTTCTAGCACAGATACGCAGTATTTT
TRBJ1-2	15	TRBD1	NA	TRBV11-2	CASSPRDRANYGYTF	TGTGCCAGCAGCCCTCGGGACAGAGCTAACTATGGCTACACCTTC
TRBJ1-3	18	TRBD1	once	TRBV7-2	CASSLVSQGADSGNTIYF	TGTGCCAGCAGCTTGGTATCACAGGGGGCCGACTCTGGAAACACCATATATTTT
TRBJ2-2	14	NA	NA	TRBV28	CASRIRGNTGELFF	TGTGCCAGCCGTATCCGGGGTAACACCGGGGAGCTGTTTTTT
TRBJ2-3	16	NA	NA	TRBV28	CASGETGHPSTDTQYF	TGTGCCAGCGGAGAGACAGGACACCCTAGCACAGATACGCAGTATTTT
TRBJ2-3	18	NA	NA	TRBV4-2	CASSQAVLGGGVVDTQYF	TGTGCCAGCAGCCAAGCGGTCCTTGGGGGTGGGGTGGTAGATACGCAGTATTTT
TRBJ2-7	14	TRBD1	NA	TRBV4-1	CASSPGTGAYEQYF	TGCGCCAGCAGCCCCGGGACAGGGGCATACGAGCAGTACTTC
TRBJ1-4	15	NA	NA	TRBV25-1	CASAPVIATNEKLFF	TGTGCCAGCGCCCCAGTGATTGCAACTAATGAAAAACTGTTTTTT
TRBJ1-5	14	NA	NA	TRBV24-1	CATSRGGANQPQHF	TGTGCCACCAGCCGCGGGGGGGCGAATCAGCCCCAGCATTTT
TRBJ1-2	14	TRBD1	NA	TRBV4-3	CASSQAGTAIGYTF	TGCGCCAGCAGCCAGGCCGGGACAGCGATCGGCTACACCTTC
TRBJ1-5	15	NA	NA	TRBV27	CASSSNSGGNQPQHF	TGTGCCAGCAGTTCCAACAGCGGTGGCAATCAGCCCCAGCATTTT
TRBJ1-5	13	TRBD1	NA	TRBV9	CASSGGQYQPQHF	TGTGCCAGCAGCGGGGGACAGTATCAGCCCCAGCATTTT
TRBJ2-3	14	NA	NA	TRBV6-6	CALALGTDTDTQYF	TGTGCCCTAGCCCTCGGGACGGACACAGATACGCAGTATTTT
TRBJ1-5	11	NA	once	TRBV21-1	CASGYDQPQHF	TGTGCCAGCGGGTACGATCAGCCCCAGCATTTT
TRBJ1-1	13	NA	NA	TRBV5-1	CASSLGGDTEAFF	TGCGCCAGCAGCCTGGGAGGGGACACTGAAGCTTTCTTT
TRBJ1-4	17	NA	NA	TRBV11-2	CASSLSYTLQHNEKLFF	TGTGCCAGCAGCTTAAGTTATACCTTGCAGCATAATGAAAAACTGTTTTTT
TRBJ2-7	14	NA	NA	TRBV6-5	CASSYKSSYHEQYF	TGTGCCAGCAGTTACAAGTCTAGTTATCACGAGCAGTACTTC
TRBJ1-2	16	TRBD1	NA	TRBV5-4	CASSLGGLRGQDGYTF	TGTGCCAGCAGCTTGGGGGGCCTGCGGGGACAGGATGGCTACACCTTC
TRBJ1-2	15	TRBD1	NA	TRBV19	CASSTRDSNNYGYTF	TGTGCCAGTAGTACCCGGGACAGCAATAACTATGGCTACACCTTC
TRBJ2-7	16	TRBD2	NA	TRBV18	CASSRAGTSGGYEQYF	TGTGCCAGCTCACGCGCCGGGACTAGCGGGGGTTACGAGCAGTACTTC
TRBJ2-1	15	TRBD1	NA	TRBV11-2	CASSSLTGGYNEQFF	TGTGCCAGCAGCTCTTTGACAGGGGGCTACAATGAGCAGTTCTTC
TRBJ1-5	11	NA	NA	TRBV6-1	CASSEESSQHF	TGTGCCAGCAGTGAAGAGTCGTCCCAGCATTTT
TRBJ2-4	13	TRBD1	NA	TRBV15	CATSRGQAFHQYF	TGTGCCACCAGCAGGGGACAGGCGTTTCATCAGTACTTC
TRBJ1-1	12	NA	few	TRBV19	CASSIWGTEAFF	TGTGCCAGTAGTATTTGGGGCACTGAAGCTTTCTTT
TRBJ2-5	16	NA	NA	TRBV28	CASIPFGGAGFGTQYF	TGTGCCAGCATCCCGTTTGGGGGGGCTGGCTTTGGGACCCAGTACTTC
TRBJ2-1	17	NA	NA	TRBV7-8	CASSPPWWLLDYNEQFF	TGTGCCAGCAGCCCCCCTTGGTGGCTATTGGACTACAATGAGCAGTTCTTC
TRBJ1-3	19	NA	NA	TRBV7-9	CASTPPRPRLPYLGNTIYF	TGTGCCAGCACTCCCCCACGACCCCGCCTGCCATACCTTGGAAACACCATATATTTT
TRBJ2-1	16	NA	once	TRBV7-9	CASSSGGPSSYNEQFF	TGTGCCAGCAGCTCTGGTGGTCCGAGCTCCTACAATGAGCAGTTCTTC
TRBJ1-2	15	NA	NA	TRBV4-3	CASSQARGGLYGYTF	TGCGCCAGCAGCCAAGCCCGGGGGGGTCTCTATGGCTACACCTTC
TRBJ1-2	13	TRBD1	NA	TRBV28	CASSPTGGLGYTF	TGTGCCAGCAGTCCCACAGGGGGCCTTGGCTACACCTTC
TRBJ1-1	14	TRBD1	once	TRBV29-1	CSASQASGGTEAFF	TGCAGCGCATCACAGGCTTCAGGGGGCACTGAAGCTTTCTTT
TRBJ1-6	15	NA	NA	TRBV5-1	CASSPWTVVNSPLHF	TGCGCCAGCAGCCCGTGGACGGTGGTGAATTCACCCCTCCACTTT
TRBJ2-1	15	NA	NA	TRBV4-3	CASSQDYPRFGEQFF	TGCGCCAGCAGCCAAGACTACCCGAGGTTTGGGGAGCAGTTCTTC
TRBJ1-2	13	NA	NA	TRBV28	CASSSGQAYGYTF	TGTGCCAGCAGTTCGGGTCAGGCCTATGGCTACACCTTC
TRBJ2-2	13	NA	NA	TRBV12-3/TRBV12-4	CASSLARGGELFF	TGTGCCAGCAGTTTAGCTAGGGGCGGGGAGCTGTTTTTT